Listed below are T cell receptor beta chains from one sample, sequenced in a study of human T cells and chemical hapten exposure. TCRdb re-analysed the RACE reads in MiXCR, keeping a single row per CDR3 protein. The sample yields about 300,000 distinct CDR3 sequences, about 5.4% seen once. The source material was whole blood, sampled in connection with sensitization to the hapten diphenylcyclopropenone (DPC). The receptors come from a woman under 30 with alopecia areata. Some clones in this sample may be carry-over from other donors' samples. Each CDR3 is given with its conserved first and last residue. A D gene is named only where the DNA matches it firmly. Expanded clones are given a class, and other clones once, few, many or no size at all.

CDR3: CATSDSTEEQYF; DNA: TGTGCCACCAGTGACTCGACGGAAGAGCAGTACTTC; V: TRBV24-1; D: .; size: few; J: TRBJ2-7
CDR3: CASTAIRDRDGNEQFF; DNA: TGTGCCAGCACCGCCATCCGGGACAGGGATGGCAATGAGCAGTTCTTC; V: TRBV12-3/TRBV12-4; D: TRBD1; size: many; J: TRBJ2-1
CDR3: CASSFERGGRGTQYF; DNA: TGTGCCAGCAGTTTCGAGCGGGGGGGCCGGGGGACCCAGTACTTC; V: TRBV6-5; D: TRBD2; size: few; J: TRBJ2-5
CDR3: CASRSTSGGGSYNEQFF; DNA: TGTGCCAGCAGGTCGACTAGCGGGGGGGGCTCCTACAATGAGCAGTTCTTC; V: TRBV6-6; D: TRBD2; size: .; J: TRBJ2-1
CDR3: CASSEYQGSPLGYTF; DNA: TGTGCCAGCAGTGAATACCAGGGCTCTCCGCTTGGCTACACCTTC; V: TRBV2; D: .; size: few; J: TRBJ1-2
CDR3: CASSSTPRQNTYEQYF; DNA: TGCGCCAGCAGCTCGACTCCGCGACAAAACACCTACGAGCAGTACTTC; V: TRBV5-1; D: .; size: few; J: TRBJ2-7
CDR3: CASSYPPGGQPQHF; DNA: TGTGCCAGCAGTTATCCCCCCGGGGGCCAGCCCCAGCATTTT; V: TRBV6-2/TRBV6-3; D: .; size: many; J: TRBJ1-5
CDR3: CSARSALTSSSGNTIYF; DNA: TGCAGTGCTAGATCCGCCCTGACTTCCAGCTCTGGAAACACCATATATTTT; V: TRBV20-1; D: .; size: many; J: TRBJ1-3
CDR3: CASSPRGGSGNEQFF; DNA: TGTGCCAGCAGCCCGCGGGGGGGCTCTGGGAATGAGCAGTTCTTC; V: TRBV3-1; D: TRBD2; size: .; J: TRBJ2-1
CDR3: CASSQANVPTGSNEQFF; DNA: TGTGCCAGCAGCCAAGCCAACGTCCCCACAGGGTCCAATGAGCAGTTCTTC; V: TRBV4-2; D: .; size: few; J: TRBJ2-1
CDR3: CASSFEGRVPRYEQYF; DNA: TGTGCCAGCAGTTTCGAAGGACGGGTGCCACGGTACGAGCAGTACTTC; V: TRBV28; D: .; size: .; J: TRBJ2-7
CDR3: CASRSGTVGTGELFF; DNA: TGTGCCAGCAGATCCGGGACGGTAGGGACCGGGGAGCTGTTTTTT; V: TRBV7-2; D: .; size: few; J: TRBJ2-2
CDR3: CASRYPGLGSTGELFF; DNA: TGTGCCAGCAGGTACCCGGGACTGGGGAGCACCGGGGAGCTGTTTTTT; V: TRBV12-3/TRBV12-4; D: .; size: .; J: TRBJ2-2
CDR3: CASAMGRPGHSNVVEAFF; DNA: TGTGCCAGCGCTATGGGGCGTCCGGGACACTCGAACGTGGTTGAAGCTTTCTTT; V: TRBV6-1; D: .; size: .; J: TRBJ1-1
CDR3: CASSFSTGELYTDTQYF; DNA: TGTGCCAGCAGCTTTAGTACAGGGGAGCTGTACACAGATACGCAGTATTTT; V: TRBV7-9; D: TRBD1; size: .; J: TRBJ2-3
CDR3: CASSYGGDTGELFF; DNA: TGTGCCAGCAGCTACGGGGGGGACACCGGGGAGCTGTTTTTT; V: TRBV13; D: TRBD2; size: few; J: TRBJ2-2
CDR3: CASSKRTRANSNQPQHF; DNA: TGTGCCAGCAGCAAGCGGACCCGGGCCAATAGCAATCAGCCCCAGCATTTT; V: TRBV21-1; D: .; size: many; J: TRBJ1-5
CDR3: CASSIISGGAPYTDTQYF; DNA: TGTGCCAGCAGTATTATTAGCGGGGGGGCGCCCTACACAGATACGCAGTATTTT; V: TRBV6-1; D: TRBD2; size: many; J: TRBJ2-3
CDR3: CSVKSQGRTTEAFF; DNA: TGCAGTGTTAAGAGTCAGGGGAGGACCACTGAAGCTTTCTTT; V: TRBV20-1; D: .; size: many; J: TRBJ1-1
CDR3: CASSPMGYNSPLHF; DNA: TGTGCCAGCAGCCCTATGGGCTATAATTCACCCCTCCACTTT; V: TRBV13; D: .; size: many; J: TRBJ1-6
CDR3: CASSLGQGNDGYTF; DNA: TGTGCCAGCAGCCTGGGACAGGGGAATGATGGCTACACCTTC; V: TRBV27; D: TRBD1; size: .; J: TRBJ1-2
CDR3: CASRSRKRGFTDTQYF; DNA: TGTGCCAGCAGGTCCCGGAAGCGGGGGTTCACAGATACGCAGTATTTT; V: TRBV7-2; D: TRBD2; size: few; J: TRBJ2-3
CDR3: CASSFEGRAYEQYF; DNA: TGCGCCAGCAGCTTTGAAGGGCGGGCCTACGAGCAGTACTTC; V: TRBV5-1; D: .; size: .; J: TRBJ2-7
CDR3: CASGLDGQPQHF; DNA: TGTGCTAGTGGTTTGGATGGTCAGCCCCAGCATTTT; V: TRBV12-5; D: .; size: .; J: TRBJ1-5
CDR3: CASSYWGNEQFF; DNA: TGTGCCAGCAGTTACTGGGGGAATGAGCAGTTCTTC; V: TRBV6-5; D: .; size: many; J: TRBJ2-1
CDR3: CASSSETNTEAFF; DNA: TGTGCCAGCAGCTCAGAAACGAACACTGAAGCTTTCTTT; V: TRBV6-2/TRBV6-3; D: .; size: many; J: TRBJ1-1
CDR3: CATSDPRSGTSGGQYF; DNA: TGTGCCACCAGTGATCCCCGATCCGGGACTAGCGGGGGGCAGTACTTC; V: TRBV24-1; D: TRBD2; size: .; J: TRBJ2-5
CDR3: CASSYSSSLDTQYF; DNA: TGTGCCAGCAGTTACTCCAGCTCGCTCGATACGCAGTATTTT; V: TRBV6-2/TRBV6-3; D: .; size: .; J: TRBJ2-3
CDR3: CASSRFPGNTIYF; DNA: TGTGCCAGCAGCAGGTTCCCTGGAAACACCATATATTTT; V: TRBV6-5; D: .; size: few; J: TRBJ1-3
CDR3: CASSNDRGNTEAFF; DNA: TGTGCCAGCAGTAACGACAGGGGGAACACTGAAGCTTTCTTT; V: TRBV6-2/TRBV6-3; D: TRBD1; size: .; J: TRBJ1-1
CDR3: CASSLHTSTDTQYF; DNA: TGTGCCAGCAGCTTGCATACGAGCACAGATACGCAGTATTTT; V: TRBV5-4; D: .; size: .; J: TRBJ2-3
CDR3: CASSLYALGSANTEAFF; DNA: TGTGCCAGCAGCTTATACGCGCTGGGATCTGCGAACACTGAAGCTTTCTTT; V: TRBV7-3; D: .; size: .; J: TRBJ1-1
CDR3: CASSRDQGSYGYTF; DNA: TGTGCCAGCTCACGGGACCAGGGCAGCTATGGCTACACCTTC; V: TRBV18; D: .; size: .; J: TRBJ1-2
CDR3: CSVELDSTGGEETQYF; DNA: TGCAGCGTTGAACTGGACTCTACAGGGGGAGAGGAGACCCAGTACTTC; V: TRBV29-1; D: TRBD1; size: many; J: TRBJ2-5
CDR3: CASSFPPGAGTYNEQFF; DNA: TGTGCCAGCAGCTTCCCCCCCGGAGCGGGGACCTACAATGAGCAGTTCTTC; V: TRBV7-9; D: TRBD2; size: few; J: TRBJ2-1
CDR3: CASSLKDSNQPQHF; DNA: TGTGCCAGCAGTTTAAAAGACAGCAATCAGCCCCAGCATTTT; V: TRBV27; D: .; size: .; J: TRBJ1-5
CDR3: CASSQANLGGAGQPQHF; DNA: TGCGCCAGCAGCCAAGCTAATTTGGGGGGCGCGGGTCAGCCCCAGCATTTT; V: TRBV4-1; D: .; size: many; J: TRBJ1-5
CDR3: CSVVVLNTEAFF; DNA: TGCAGCGTTGTTGTGCTGAACACTGAAGCTTTCTTT; V: TRBV29-1; D: .; size: many; J: TRBJ1-1
CDR3: CASSARGLAEPDTQYF; DNA: TGTGCCAGCAGCGCCCGGGGACTAGCGGAACCAGATACGCAGTATTTT; V: TRBV13; D: TRBD2; size: .; J: TRBJ2-3
CDR3: CATSDRPWPFGEQYF; DNA: TGTGCCACCAGTGATCGACCCTGGCCGTTCGGGGAGCAGTACTTC; V: TRBV24-1; D: .; size: few; J: TRBJ2-7
CDR3: CASSFHQGTTEAFF; DNA: TGCGCCAGCAGCTTTCATCAGGGGACCACTGAAGCTTTCTTT; V: TRBV5-1; D: .; size: .; J: TRBJ1-1